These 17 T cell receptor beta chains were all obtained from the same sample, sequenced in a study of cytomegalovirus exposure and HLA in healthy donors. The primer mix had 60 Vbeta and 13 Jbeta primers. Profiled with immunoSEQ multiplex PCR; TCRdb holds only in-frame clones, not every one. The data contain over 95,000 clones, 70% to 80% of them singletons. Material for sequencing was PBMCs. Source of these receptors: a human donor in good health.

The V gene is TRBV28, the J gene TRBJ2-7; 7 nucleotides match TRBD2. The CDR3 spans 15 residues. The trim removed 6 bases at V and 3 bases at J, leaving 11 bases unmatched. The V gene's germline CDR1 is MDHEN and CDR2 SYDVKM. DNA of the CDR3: TGTGCCAGCAGGCCGGGGGGAACCAGAGACTACGAGCAGTACTTC. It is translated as CASRPGGTRDYEQYF. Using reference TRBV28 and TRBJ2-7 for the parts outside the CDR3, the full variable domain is DVKVTQSSRYLVKRTGEKVFLECVQDMDHENMFWYRQDPGLGLRLIYFSYDVKMKEKGDIPEGYSVSREKKERFSLILESASTNQTSMYLCASRPGGTRDYEQYFGPGTRLTVT.

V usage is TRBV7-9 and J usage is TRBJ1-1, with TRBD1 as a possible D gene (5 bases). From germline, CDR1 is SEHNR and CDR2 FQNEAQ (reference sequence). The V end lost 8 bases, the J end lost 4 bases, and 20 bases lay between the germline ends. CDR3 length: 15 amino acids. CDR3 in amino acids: CASLPRPGLSTEAFF. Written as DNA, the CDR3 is TGTGCCAGCCTCCCACGACCAGGGTTGAGCACTGAAGCTTTCTTT.

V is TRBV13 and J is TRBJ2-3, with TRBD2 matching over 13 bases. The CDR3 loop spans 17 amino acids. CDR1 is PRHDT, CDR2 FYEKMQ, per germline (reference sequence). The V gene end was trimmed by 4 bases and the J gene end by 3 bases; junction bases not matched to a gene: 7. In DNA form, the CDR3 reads TGTGCCAGCAGCTCCTCCGGACTAGCGGGAGTAACAGATACGCAGTATTTT. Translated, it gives CASSSSGLAGVTDTQYF. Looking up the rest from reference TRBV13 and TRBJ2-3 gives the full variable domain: AAGVIQSPRHLIKEKRETATLKCYPIPRHDTVYWYQQGPGQDPQFLISFYEKMQSDKGSIPDRFSAQQFSDYHSELNMSSLELGDSALYFCASSSSGLAGVTDTQYFGPGTRLTVL.

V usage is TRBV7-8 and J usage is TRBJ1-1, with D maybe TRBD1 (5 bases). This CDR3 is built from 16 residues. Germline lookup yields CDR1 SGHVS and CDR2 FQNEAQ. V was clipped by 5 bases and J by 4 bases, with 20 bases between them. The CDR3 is CASSRNQNQGSTEAFF. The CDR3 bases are TGTGCCAGCAGCCGAAATCAAAATCAGGGATCCACTGAAGCTTTCTTT.

The CDR3 sequence is CASTTRMSYNEQYF. CDR3 coding DNA: TGTGCCAGCACCACTAGGATGAGTTATAACGAGCAGTACTTC. V and J are TRBV11-2 and TRBJ2-7, with D tentatively TRBD2 (5 bases). Germline V gene lookup returns CDR1 SGHAT and CDR2 FQNNGV. Trimming stripped 7 bases from V and 5 bases from J, with 18 bases between. The CDR3 sequence is 14 residues long.

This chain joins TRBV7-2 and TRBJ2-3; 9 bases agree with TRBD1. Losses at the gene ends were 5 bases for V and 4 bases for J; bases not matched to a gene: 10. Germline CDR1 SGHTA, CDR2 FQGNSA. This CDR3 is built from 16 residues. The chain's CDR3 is CASSPDGQGSADTQYF. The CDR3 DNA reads TGTGCCAGCAGCCCCGACGGACAGGGGAGTGCAGATACGCAGTATTTT.

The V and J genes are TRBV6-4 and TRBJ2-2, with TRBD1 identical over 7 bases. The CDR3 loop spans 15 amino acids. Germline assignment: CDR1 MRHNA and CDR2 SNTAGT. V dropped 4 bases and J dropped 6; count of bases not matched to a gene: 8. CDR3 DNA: TGTGCCAGCAGTGCACAACAGGGGACCGCCGGGGAGCTGTTTTTT. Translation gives CASSAQQGTAGELFF.

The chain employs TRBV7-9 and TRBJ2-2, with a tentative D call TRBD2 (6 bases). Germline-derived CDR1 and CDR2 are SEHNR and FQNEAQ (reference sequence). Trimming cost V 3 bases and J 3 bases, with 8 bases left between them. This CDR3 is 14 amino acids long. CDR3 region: CASSLSGYTGELFF. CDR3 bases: TGTGCCAGCAGCTTGAGCGGGTACACCGGGGAGCTGTTTTTT. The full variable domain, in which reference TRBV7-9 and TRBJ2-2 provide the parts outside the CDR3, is DTGVSQNPRHKITKRGQNVTFRCDPISEHNRLYWYRQTLGQGPEFLTYFQNEAQLEKSRLLSDRFSAERPKGSFSTLEIQRTEQGDSAMYLCASSLSGYTGELFFGEGSRLTVL.

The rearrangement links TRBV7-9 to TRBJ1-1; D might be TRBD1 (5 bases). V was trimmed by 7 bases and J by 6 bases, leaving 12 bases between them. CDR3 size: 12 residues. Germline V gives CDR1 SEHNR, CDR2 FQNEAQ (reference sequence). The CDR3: CASKGDSPEAFF. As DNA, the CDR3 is TGTGCCAGCAAAGGTGACAGTCCTGAAGCTTTCTTT.

The CDR3 sequence is CASSQDWTGGAKNIQYF. The CDR3 nucleotides are TGCGCCAGCAGCCAAGATTGGACAGGAGGAGCCAAAAACATTCAGTACTTC. The gene calls are TRBV4-3 and TRBJ2-4; 7 nucleotides line up with TRBD1. This CDR3 comprises 17 residues. After removal of 0 bases from V and 0 bases from J, the junction contained 5 bases not matched to a gene. Germline V gene sequence: CDR1 LGHNA, CDR2 YSLEER.

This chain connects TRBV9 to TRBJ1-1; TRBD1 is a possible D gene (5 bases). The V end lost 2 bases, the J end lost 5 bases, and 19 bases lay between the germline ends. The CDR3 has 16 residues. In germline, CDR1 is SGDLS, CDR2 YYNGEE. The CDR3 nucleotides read TGTGCCAGCAGCGTGGGGACGGACTATCCGGAAACTGAAGCTTTCTTT. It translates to CASSVGTDYPETEAFF.

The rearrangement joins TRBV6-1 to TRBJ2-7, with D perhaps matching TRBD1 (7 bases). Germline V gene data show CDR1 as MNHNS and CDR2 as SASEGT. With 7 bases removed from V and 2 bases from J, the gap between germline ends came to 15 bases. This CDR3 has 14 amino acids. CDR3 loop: CASTRGAATYEQYF. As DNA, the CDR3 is TGTGCCAGCACCAGGGGGGCAGCTACCTACGAGCAGTACTTC.

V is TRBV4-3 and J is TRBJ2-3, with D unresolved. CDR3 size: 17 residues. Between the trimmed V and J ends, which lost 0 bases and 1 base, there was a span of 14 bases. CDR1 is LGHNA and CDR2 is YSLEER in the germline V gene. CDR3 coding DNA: TGCGCCAGCAGCCAAGATTTGTACGGTACCGGCACAGATACGCAGTATTTT. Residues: CASSQDLYGTGTDTQYF.

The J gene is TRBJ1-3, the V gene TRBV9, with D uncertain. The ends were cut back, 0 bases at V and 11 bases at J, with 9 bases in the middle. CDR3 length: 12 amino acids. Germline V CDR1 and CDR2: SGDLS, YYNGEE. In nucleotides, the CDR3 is TGTGCCAGCAGCGTAGCCGAGGTCCCCATATATTTT. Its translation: CASSVAEVPIYF.

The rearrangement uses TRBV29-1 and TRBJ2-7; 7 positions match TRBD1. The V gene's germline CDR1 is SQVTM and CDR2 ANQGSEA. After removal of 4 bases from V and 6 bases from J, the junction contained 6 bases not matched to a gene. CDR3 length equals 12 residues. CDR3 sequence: CSVGSGDSEQYF. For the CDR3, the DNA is TGCAGCGTTGGTTCAGGGGACAGCGAGCAGTACTTC.

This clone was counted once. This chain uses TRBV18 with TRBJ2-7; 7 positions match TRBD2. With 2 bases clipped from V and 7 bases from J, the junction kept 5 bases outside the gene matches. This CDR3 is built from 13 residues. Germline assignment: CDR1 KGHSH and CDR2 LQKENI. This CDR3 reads CASSPGTGGEQYF. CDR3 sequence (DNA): TGTGCCAGCTCACCAGGTACGGGGGGTGAGCAGTACTTC.

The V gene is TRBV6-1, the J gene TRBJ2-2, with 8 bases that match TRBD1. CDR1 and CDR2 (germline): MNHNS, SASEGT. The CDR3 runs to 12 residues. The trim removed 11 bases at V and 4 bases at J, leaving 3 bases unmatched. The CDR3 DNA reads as TGTGCCGGAGACAGGGGCACCGGGGAGCTGTTTTTT. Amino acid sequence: CAGDRGTGELFF.